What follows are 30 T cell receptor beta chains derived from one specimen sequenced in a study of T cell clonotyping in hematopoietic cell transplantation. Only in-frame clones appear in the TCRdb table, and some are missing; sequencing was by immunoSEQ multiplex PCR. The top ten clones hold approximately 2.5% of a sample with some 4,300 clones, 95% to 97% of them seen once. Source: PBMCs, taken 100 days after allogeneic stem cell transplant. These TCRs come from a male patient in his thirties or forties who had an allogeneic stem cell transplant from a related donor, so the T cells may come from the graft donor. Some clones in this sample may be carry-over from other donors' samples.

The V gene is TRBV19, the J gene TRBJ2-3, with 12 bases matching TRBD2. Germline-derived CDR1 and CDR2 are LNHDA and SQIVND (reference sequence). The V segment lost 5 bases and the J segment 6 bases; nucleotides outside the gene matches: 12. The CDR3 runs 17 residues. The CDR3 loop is CASSLNGLAGWVDTQYF. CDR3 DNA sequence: TGTGCCAGTAGTCTCAATGGACTAGCGGGATGGGTGGATACGCAGTATTTT.

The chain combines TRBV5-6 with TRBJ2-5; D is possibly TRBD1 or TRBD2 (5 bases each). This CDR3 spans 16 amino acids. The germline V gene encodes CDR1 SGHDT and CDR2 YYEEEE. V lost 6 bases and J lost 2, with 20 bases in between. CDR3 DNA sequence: TGTGCCAGCAACGGTCTGGGGTGGGACGGTCAAGAGACCCAGTACTTC. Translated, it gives CASNGLGWDGQETQYF.

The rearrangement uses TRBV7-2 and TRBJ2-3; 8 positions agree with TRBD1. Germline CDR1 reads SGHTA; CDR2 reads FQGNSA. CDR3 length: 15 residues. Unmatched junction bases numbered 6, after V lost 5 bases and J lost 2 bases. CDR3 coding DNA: TGTGCCAGCAGCGGCAGACAGGGGCTCACAGATACGCAGTATTTT. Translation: CASSGRQGLTDTQYF.

Written as DNA, the CDR3 is TGTGCCAGCAGTTTAGGCAGCTCCGATACGCAGTATTTT. Encoded protein: CASSLGSSDTQYF. This chain uses TRBV28 with TRBJ2-3; no reliable D call. The length of the CDR3 is 13 residues. With 2 bases removed from V and 6 bases from J, the gap between germline ends came to 9 bases. Germline assignment: CDR1 MDHEN and CDR2 SYDVKM.

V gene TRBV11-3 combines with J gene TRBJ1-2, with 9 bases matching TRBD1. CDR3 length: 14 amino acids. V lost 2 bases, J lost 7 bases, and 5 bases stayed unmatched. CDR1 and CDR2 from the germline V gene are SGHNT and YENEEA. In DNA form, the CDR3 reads TGTGCCAGCAGCTTAAGGGACAGGGACACTGGCTACACCTTC. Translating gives CASSLRDRDTGYTF.

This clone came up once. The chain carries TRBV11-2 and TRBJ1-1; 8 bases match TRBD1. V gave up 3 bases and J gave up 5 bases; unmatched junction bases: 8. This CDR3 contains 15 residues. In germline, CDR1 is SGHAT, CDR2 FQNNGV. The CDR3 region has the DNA TGTGCCAGCAGCTTTGGACAGGGAAGGAATACTGAAGCTTTCTTT. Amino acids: CASSFGQGRNTEAFF.

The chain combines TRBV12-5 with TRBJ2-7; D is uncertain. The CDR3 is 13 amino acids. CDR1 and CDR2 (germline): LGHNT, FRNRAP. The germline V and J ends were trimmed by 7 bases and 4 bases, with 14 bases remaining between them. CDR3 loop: CASAVDIRYEQYF. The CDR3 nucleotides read TGTGCTAGTGCCGTAGATATTAGGTACGAGCAGTACTTC.

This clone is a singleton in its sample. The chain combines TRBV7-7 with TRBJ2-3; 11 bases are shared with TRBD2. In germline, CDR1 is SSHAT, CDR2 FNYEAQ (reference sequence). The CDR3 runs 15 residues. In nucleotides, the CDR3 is TGTGCTAGTTCCTTTAGCGGGGGGGCTACAGATACGCAGTATTTT. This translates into CASSFSGGATDTQYF.

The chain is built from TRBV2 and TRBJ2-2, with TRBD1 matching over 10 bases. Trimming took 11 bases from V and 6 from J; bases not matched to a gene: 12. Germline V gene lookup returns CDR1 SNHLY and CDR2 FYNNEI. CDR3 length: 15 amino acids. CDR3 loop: CAGNRDRGGSGELFF. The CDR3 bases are TGTGCCGGCAACCGGGACAGGGGAGGATCCGGGGAGCTGTTTTTT.

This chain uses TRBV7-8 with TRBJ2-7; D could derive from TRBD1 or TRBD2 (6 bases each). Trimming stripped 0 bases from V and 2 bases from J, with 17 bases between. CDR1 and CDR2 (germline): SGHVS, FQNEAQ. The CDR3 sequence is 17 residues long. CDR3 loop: CASSLAFGGYPPYEQYF. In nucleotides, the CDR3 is TGTGCCAGCAGCTTAGCGTTCGGGGGCTATCCCCCCTACGAGCAGTACTTC.

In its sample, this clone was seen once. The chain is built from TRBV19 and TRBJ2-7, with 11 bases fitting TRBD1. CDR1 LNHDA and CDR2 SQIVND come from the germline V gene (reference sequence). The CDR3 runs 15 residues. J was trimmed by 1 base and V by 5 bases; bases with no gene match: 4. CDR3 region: CASSLGTGGSYEQYF. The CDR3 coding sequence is TGTGCCAGTAGTCTCGGGACAGGGGGTTCCTACGAGCAGTACTTC.

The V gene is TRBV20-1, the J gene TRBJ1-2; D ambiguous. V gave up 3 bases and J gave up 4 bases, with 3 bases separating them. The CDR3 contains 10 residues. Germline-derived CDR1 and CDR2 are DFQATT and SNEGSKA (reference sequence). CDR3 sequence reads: CSARIYGYTF. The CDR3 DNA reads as TGCAGTGCTAGGATCTATGGCTACACCTTC.

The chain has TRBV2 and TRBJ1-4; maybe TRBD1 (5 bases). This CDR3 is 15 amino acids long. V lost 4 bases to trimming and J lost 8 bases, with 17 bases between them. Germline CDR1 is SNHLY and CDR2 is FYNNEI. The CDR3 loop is CASSGTFRVGEKLFF. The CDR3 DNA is TGTGCCAGCAGTGGGACATTTCGGGTTGGCGAAAAACTGTTTTTT.

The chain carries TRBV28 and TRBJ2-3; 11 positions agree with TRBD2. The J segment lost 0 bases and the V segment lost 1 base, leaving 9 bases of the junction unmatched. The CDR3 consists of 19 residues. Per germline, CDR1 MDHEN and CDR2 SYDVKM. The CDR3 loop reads CASSLSSLAGGSSTDTQYF. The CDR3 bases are TGTGCCAGCAGTTTATCCTCCCTAGCGGGAGGCTCTAGCACAGATACGCAGTATTTT.

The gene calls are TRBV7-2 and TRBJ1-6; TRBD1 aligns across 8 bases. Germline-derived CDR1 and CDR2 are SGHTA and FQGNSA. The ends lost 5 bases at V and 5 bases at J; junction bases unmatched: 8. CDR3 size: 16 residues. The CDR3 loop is CASSPVTGGNNSPLHF. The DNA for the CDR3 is TGTGCCAGCAGCCCAGTTACAGGGGGAAATAATTCACCCCTCCACTTT.

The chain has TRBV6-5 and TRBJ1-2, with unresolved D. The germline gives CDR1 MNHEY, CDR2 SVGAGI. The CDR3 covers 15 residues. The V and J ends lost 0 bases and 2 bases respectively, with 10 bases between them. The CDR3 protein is CASSYSNRGNYGYTF. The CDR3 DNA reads TGTGCCAGCAGTTACTCGAATCGAGGGAACTATGGCTACACCTTC.

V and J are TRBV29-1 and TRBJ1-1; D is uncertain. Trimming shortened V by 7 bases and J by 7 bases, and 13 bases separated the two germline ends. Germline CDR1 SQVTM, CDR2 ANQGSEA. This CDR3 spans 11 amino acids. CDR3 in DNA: TGCAGCGGAACAGTACAAAGTGAAGCTTTCTTT. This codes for CSGTVQSEAFF.

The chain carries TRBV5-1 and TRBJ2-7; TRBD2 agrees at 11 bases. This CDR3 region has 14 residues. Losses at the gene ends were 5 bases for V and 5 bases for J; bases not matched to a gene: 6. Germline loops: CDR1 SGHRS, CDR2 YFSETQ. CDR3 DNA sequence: TGCGCCAGCAGATTACTAGCGGGGGTAGACGAGCAGTACTTC. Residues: CASRLLAGVDEQYF. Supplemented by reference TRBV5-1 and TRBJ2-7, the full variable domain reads KAGVTQTPRYLIKTRGQQVTLSCSPISGHRSVSWYQQTPGQGLQFLFEYFSETQRNKGNFPGRFSGRQFSNSRSEMNVSTLELGDSALYLCASRLLAGVDEQYFGPGTRLTVT.

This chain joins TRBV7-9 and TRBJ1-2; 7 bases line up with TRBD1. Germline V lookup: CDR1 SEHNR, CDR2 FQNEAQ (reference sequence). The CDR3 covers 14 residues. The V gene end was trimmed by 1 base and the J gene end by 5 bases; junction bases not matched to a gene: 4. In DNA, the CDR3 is TGTGCCAGCAGCTTAGTAGGGGGCGGGTATGGCTACACCTTC. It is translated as CASSLVGGGYGYTF.

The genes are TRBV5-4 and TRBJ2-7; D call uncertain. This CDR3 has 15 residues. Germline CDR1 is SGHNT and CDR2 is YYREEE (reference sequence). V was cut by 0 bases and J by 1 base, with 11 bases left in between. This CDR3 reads CASSLGHLGSYEQYF. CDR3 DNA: TGTGCCAGCAGCTTGGGACATCTAGGGTCCTACGAGCAGTACTTC.

The CDR3 sequence: CAWSVQGGTGNTIYF. CDR3 DNA sequence: TGTGCCTGGAGTGTACAGGGGGGAACTGGAAACACCATATATTTT. J is TRBJ1-3 and V is TRBV30; 8 bases are shared with TRBD1. The CDR3 loop spans 15 amino acids. Germline-derived CDR1 and CDR2 are GTSNPN and SVGIG (reference sequence). V lost 0 bases to trimming and J lost 2 bases; unmatched junction nucleotides: 3.

This chain's CDR3 is CAISDFYNEQFF. The CDR3 coding sequence is TGTGCCATCTCTGACTTTTACAATGAGCAGTTCTTC. The rearrangement links TRBV27 to TRBJ2-1; no clear D gene. The CDR3 spans 12 residues. Looked up from germline, CDR1 is MNHEY and CDR2 is SMNVEV (reference sequence). Between the trimmed V and J ends, which lost 10 bases and 4 bases, there was a span of 11 bases.

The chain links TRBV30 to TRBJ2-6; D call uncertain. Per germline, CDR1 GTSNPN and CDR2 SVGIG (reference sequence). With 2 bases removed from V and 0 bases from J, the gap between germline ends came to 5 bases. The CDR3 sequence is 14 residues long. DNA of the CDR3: TGTGCCTGGAGTATCGGCTCTGGGGCCAACGTCCTGACTTTC. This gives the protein CAWSIGSGANVLTF.

The CDR3 coding sequence is TGTGCCAGCAGCTTTGCGGGTCTTTACCAAGAGACCCAGTACTTC. Translated: CASSFAGLYQETQYF. The chain uses TRBV13 and TRBJ2-5, with D tentatively TRBD2 (5 bases). Germline CDR1 and CDR2: PRHDT and FYEKMQ (reference sequence). The CDR3 has 15 residues. Trimming shortened V by 3 bases and J by 0 bases, and 11 bases separated the two germline ends.

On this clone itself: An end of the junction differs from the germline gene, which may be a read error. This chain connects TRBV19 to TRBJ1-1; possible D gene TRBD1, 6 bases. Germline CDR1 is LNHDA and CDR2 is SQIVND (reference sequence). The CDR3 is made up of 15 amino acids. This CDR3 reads CASSRRGGLNTEAFF. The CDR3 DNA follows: TGCGCCAGTAGTCGTCGTGGGGGCCTGAACACTGAAGCTTTCTTT.

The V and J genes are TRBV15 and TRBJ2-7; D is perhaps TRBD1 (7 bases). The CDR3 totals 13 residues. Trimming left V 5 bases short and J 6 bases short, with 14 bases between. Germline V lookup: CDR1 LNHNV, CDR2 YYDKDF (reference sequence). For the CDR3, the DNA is TGTGCCACCAGCGTGGGGACAGCGGGCGAGCAGTACTTC. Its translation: CATSVGTAGEQYF.

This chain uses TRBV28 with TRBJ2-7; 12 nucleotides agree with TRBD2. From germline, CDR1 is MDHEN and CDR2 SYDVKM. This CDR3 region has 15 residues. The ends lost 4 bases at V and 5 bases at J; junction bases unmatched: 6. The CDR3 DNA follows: TGTGCCAGCAGTTGGCTAGCGGGAGGGGTCCACGAGCAGTACTTC. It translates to CASSWLAGGVHEQYF.

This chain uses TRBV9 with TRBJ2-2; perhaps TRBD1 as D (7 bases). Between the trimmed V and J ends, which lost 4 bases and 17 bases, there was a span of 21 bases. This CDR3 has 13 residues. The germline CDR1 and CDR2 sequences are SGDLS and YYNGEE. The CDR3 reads CASSPARGGGLFF. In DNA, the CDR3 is TGTGCCAGCAGCCCGGCACGCGGAGGGGGCCTCTTTTTT.

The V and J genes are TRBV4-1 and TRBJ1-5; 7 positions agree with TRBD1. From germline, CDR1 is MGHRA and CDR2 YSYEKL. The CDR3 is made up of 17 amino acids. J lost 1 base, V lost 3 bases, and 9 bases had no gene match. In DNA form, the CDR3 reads TGCGCCAGCAGCCATCCTCTTGGGGACAGAAGCAATCAGCCCCAGCATTTT. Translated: CASSHPLGDRSNQPQHF.

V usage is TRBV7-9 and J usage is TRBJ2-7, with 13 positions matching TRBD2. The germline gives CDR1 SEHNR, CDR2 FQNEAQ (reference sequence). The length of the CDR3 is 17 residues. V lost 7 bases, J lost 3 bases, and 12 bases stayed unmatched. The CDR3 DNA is TGTGCCAGCACCGTTGGTTTACTAGCGGGAGGGGGCTACGAGCAGTACTTC. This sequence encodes CASTVGLLAGGGYEQYF.